The 4 T cell receptor beta chains listed next were all sequenced from one sample in a study of cytomegalovirus exposure and HLA in healthy donors. PCR employed 60 Vbeta and 13 Jbeta primers. Repertoires were generated with immunoSEQ multiplex PCR, while TCRdb's copy carries only in-frame clones and drops some. The sample shows about 160,000 clones, less than 85% of them seen only once. The sequenced material came from PBMCs. Every receptor here comes from a man in his 60s in good health and CMV-seronegative.

CDR3 DNA: TGTGCCAGCAGTCTCGGACAGGGAAGCCATGAAAAACTGTTTTTT. This sequence encodes CASSLGQGSHEKLFF. The rearrangement uses TRBV28 and TRBJ1-4, with 8 nucleotides matching TRBD1. The trim removed 5 bases at V and 6 bases at J, leaving 8 bases unmatched. Germline CDR1 reads MDHEN; CDR2 reads SYDVKM. The CDR3 is 15 residues long.

This chain uses TRBV7-2 with TRBJ2-5; TRBD2 agrees at 7 bases. The CDR3 extends over 14 amino acids. The V gene end was trimmed by 11 bases and the J gene end by 5 bases; junction bases not matched to a gene: 14. Germline V gene data show CDR1 as SGHTA and CDR2 as FQGNSA. CDR3 coding DNA: TGTGCCCTAGGGCGGGAGTCCTGGGATGAGACCCAGTACTTC. Its translation: CALGRESWDETQYF.

The chain uses TRBV19 and TRBJ2-3; D remains ambiguous. CDR1 is LNHDA, CDR2 SQIVND, per germline (reference sequence). Trimming left V 6 bases short and J 6 bases short, with 10 bases between. The CDR3 has 12 residues. CDR3 in DNA: TGTGCCAGTAGCCTACTCGGGGATACGCAGTATTTT. Translated, it gives CASSLLGDTQYF.

This chain joins TRBV5-1 and TRBJ1-5; 7 nucleotides agree with TRBD1. Trimming took 4 bases from V and 4 from J; bases not matched to a gene: 5. The CDR3 consists of 14 residues. CDR1 is SGHRS, CDR2 YFSETQ, per germline. CDR3 coding DNA: TGCGCCAGCAGCACCGGGACAGCAAATCAGCCCCAGCATTTT. The encoded protein is CASSTGTANQPQHF.